The clone carrying this T cell receptor beta chain was seen a handful of times. Its antigen is not identified. The data originate from a study of T cell clones after liver transplantation. Whole-study context: A pre-transplant mixed lymphocyte reaction with TCRbeta sequencing defined graft-donor-reactive clones followed in post-transplant blood. Three of eight recipients were HCV-positive; others had non-autoimmune, non-viral indications. Regarding the study as a whole: Post-transplant time points were not standardized, so conclusions are preliminary.

Unstimulated PBMCs were sorted into CD3+CD4+ and CD3+CD8+ populations. The CDR3 loop spans 13 amino acids. From germline, CDR1 is MGHRA and CDR2 YSYEKL. Trimming stripped 3 bases from V and 3 bases from J, with 6 bases between. The table came from immunoSEQ multiplex PCR; TCRdb's copy has only in-frame clones and leaves some out. This table holds more than 95,000 clones, roughly 80% found once. The sequence was collected from a human patient who received a liver transplant. Some T cells may originate from the graft donor. The genes are TRBV4-1 and TRBJ1-5; D call uncertain. The sample consisted of CD4+ T cells from blood, taken approximately 50 months after liver transplant. The CDR3 DNA reads as TGCGCCAGCAGCCAGGTCTTCAATCAGCCCCAGCATTTT. Protein product: CASSQVFNQPQHF.